Sequencing of this T cell receptor beta chain was carried out in a study of human versus mouse CDR3 diversity and MHC coevolution. The study's findings and limits: In humans, T-cell selection involved about 6 MHC II alleles. Mice had fewer CDR3 deletions and insertions than humans on average.

Cells were CD45RO-negative CD62L-positive naive CD4 T cells sorted from PBMCs. The CDR3 has 13 amino acids. Germline V lookup: CDR1 GTSNPN, CDR2 SVGIG (reference sequence). The V segment lost 4 bases and the J segment 1 base; nucleotides outside the gene matches: 2. Concerning this clone itself: Its matching antigen is unknown.

Sequencing used immunoSEQ multiplex PCR; TCRdb keeps in-frame clones, though not all of them. The sample has about 77,000 clones; 92% are singletons. J is TRBJ1-1 and V is TRBV30; 8 bases line up with TRBD1. The sequence derives from a person aged 25-75 years in good health. Sequences were obtained from naive CD4+ T cells from blood. The subset denotes: CD45RO-negative CD62L-positive naive CD4 T cells. The CDR3 reads CAWTGGGNTEAFF. The CDR3 DNA reads TGTGCCTGGACAGGGGGCGGGAACACTGAAGCTTTCTTT.